Listed below are T cell receptor beta chains from one sample, sequenced in a study of blood T cell repertoires in COVID-19. Data came from immunoSEQ multiplex PCR; TCRdb stores just in-frame clones and leaves some out. The table shows some 170,000 clones, with 60% to 85% occurring only once. Material: peripheral blood. Receptors were obtained from a man aged 65-85 years with acute or convalescent COVID-19. CDR3s include the opening cysteine and the closing phenylalanine or tryptophan. The D gene is left open where the match is weak. Clone size, where shown, is once, few, many, or a class for clones that have expanded.

once	TRBV5-5	NA	TRBJ1-4	CASSLVGRNEKLFF	TGTGCCAGCAGCTTGGTTGGGAGAAATGAAAAACTGTTTTTT
medium-sized	TRBV10-3	TRBD2	TRBJ2-3	CAISVLADTQYF	TGTGCCATCAGCGTACTAGCGGATACGCAGTATTTT
NA	TRBV15	TRBD2	TRBJ2-3	CATSRGVGGPSDTQYF	TGTGCCACCAGCAGAGGGGTGGGAGGGCCATCAGATACGCAGTATTTT
NA	TRBV10-1	NA	TRBJ2-2	CASSLEGVNTGELFF	TGCGCCAGCAGTTTAGAAGGGGTGAACACCGGGGAGCTGTTTTTT
NA	TRBV19	TRBD1	TRBJ1-2	CASKQGAQGYTF	TGTGCCAGTAAACAGGGGGCGCAGGGCTACACCTTC
NA	TRBV28	TRBD2	TRBJ2-7	CASSLLAGAYPHEQYF	TGTGCCAGCAGTCTCCTAGCGGGAGCCTATCCCCACGAGCAGTACTTC
NA	TRBV5-1	NA	TRBJ2-7	CASSSEAGYEQYF	TGCGCCAGCAGCTCAGAGGCCGGGTACGAGCAGTACTTC
NA	TRBV5-5	NA	TRBJ2-7	CASSFAGTYEQYF	TGTGCCAGCAGCTTCGCAGGTACCTACGAGCAGTACTTC
NA	TRBV19	TRBD1	TRBJ2-7	CASSILATGNYEQYF	TGTGCCAGTAGTATTTTAGCGACAGGGAACTACGAGCAGTACTTC
NA	TRBV7-2	TRBD2	TRBJ2-1	CASSPRGGPSYNEQFF	TGTGCCAGCAGCCCCCGGGGGGGTCCCTCCTACAATGAGCAGTTCTTC
NA	TRBV7-9	NA	TRBJ2-1	CASSLVSNEQFF	TGTGCCAGCAGCTTAGTGAGCAATGAGCAGTTCTTC
few	TRBV18	NA	TRBJ1-6	CASSPNSSNSPLHF	TGTGCCAGCTCACCGAACAGTAGTAATTCACCCCTCCACTTT
NA	TRBV19	TRBD1	TRBJ1-5	CASSWDRNSNQPQHF	TGTGCCAGTAGTTGGGACAGGAATAGCAATCAGCCCCAGCATTTT